This record looks at one TCR beta chain sequence and its context. The sample originates from a study of blood T cell repertoires in COVID-19. The overall study: Both acute and convalescent COVID-19 samples were obtained from the United States, Italy and Spain. T cells, B-cell-depleted T cells, or PBMCs provided the cDNA or gDNA that served as material.

During active infection, Seattle patients enrolled and were then monitored through disease. Trimming left V 5 bases short and J 8 bases short, with 9 bases between. CDR1 is SGHNT and CDR2 is YENEEA in the germline V gene. This CDR3 is 12 amino acids long. Original analysis: Counts of nucleated cells, estimated from reference gene primer amplification, were obtained. Repertoires were generated with immunoSEQ multiplex PCR, while TCRdb's copy carries only in-frame clones and drops some. V and J calls plus clone size are reproduced from that table; the DNA served to infer D and trimming. The sample contains a few hundred thousand clones, more than 85% of which appear only once.

V is TRBV11-3 and J is TRBJ2-2; no clear D gene. Sequencing was done on a sample of peripheral blood. The clonotype was recovered from a woman aged 60-75 years with COVID-19, enrolled during active disease. The CDR3 DNA is TGTGCCAGCAGCCCCCAGGTTGGGGAGCTGTTTTTT. Translated: CASSPQVGELFF.